The clone carrying this T cell receptor beta chain was seen a single time. There are 14 residues in the CDR3. The V and J ends lost 3 bases and 5 bases respectively, with 11 bases between them. Germline V gives CDR1 SGHNT, CDR2 YYREEE (reference sequence). TCRdb's table, derived via immunoSEQ multiplex PCR, lists solely in-frame clones and lacks some. The sample lists about 21,000 clones, 65% to 90% occurring once. This sample stems from a study of T cell responses to AZD1222 COVID-19 vaccine. The sequencing used peripheral blood, collected on day 0 of AZD1222 vaccination. J is TRBJ1-4 and V is TRBV5-4; a weak D match, TRBD1 (5 bases). The TCR was taken from an adult in good health. The CDR3 nucleotides read TGTGCCAGCAGCTGGGCGGGGGGGAATGAAAAACTGTTTTTT. It yields the protein CASSWAGGNEKLFF.